This is a list of T cell receptor beta chains from one sample in a study of T-cell memory formation after mild COVID-19. One entry per CDR3 protein, called by TCRdb with MiXCR from the 5' RACE reads. This table has 85,000 to 130,000 distinct CDR3 sequences, around 11% appearing once. Input material: PBMCs or a T cell subset sorted from them (not recorded which). The receptors originated from an adult woman who had mild COVID-19 (a few samples of this study predate the infection). Cell type and time point are not known. CDR3s include the opening cysteine and the closing phenylalanine or tryptophan. Each record gives: clone size, D gene, CDR3 length, J gene, V gene, CDR3 protein, CDR3 DNA. D genes are given only for firm matches. Clone size is given for some rows only: seen once, a few or many times, or a class if the clone is expanded.

size: few; D: .; length: 16; J: TRBJ2-3; V: TRBV15; CDR3: CATSTPPAEAEDTQYF; DNA: TGTGCCACCAGCACCCCTCCTGCAGAGGCGGAAGATACGCAGTATTTT
size: .; D: .; length: 12; J: TRBJ2-1; V: TRBV13; CDR3: CASSLRDPGQFF; DNA: TGTGCCAGCAGCCTCAGAGACCCGGGGCAGTTCTTC
size: .; D: TRBD1; length: 15; J: TRBJ1-1; V: TRBV9; CDR3: CASSVSDRGYTEAFF; DNA: TGTGCCAGCAGCGTAAGTGACAGGGGGTACACTGAAGCTTTCTTT
size: few; D: .; length: 14; J: TRBJ2-1; V: TRBV9; CDR3: CASSVVEPDGEQFF; DNA: TGTGCCAGCAGCGTAGTTGAACCGGATGGTGAGCAGTTCTTC
size: many; D: TRBD1; length: 15; J: TRBJ2-3; V: TRBV20-1; CDR3: CSARGGGPRIDTQYF; DNA: TGCAGTGCTAGAGGAGGGGGCCCCCGGATAGATACGCAGTATTTT
size: many; D: .; length: 14; J: TRBJ2-2; V: TRBV4-2; CDR3: CASSQDLRAGELFF; DNA: TGTGCCAGCAGCCAAGATCTAAGGGCCGGGGAGCTGTTTTTT
size: .; D: TRBD1; length: 16; J: TRBJ2-1; V: TRBV3-1; CDR3: CASSQGDRSSYNEQFF; DNA: TGTGCCAGCAGCCAAGGGGACAGGTCCTCCTACAATGAGCAGTTCTTC
size: few; D: TRBD1; length: 18; J: TRBJ2-5; V: TRBV7-8; CDR3: CASSNGWDREGRQETQYF; DNA: TGTGCCAGCAGTAATGGCTGGGACAGGGAGGGTCGGCAAGAGACCCAGTACTTC
size: .; D: .; length: 17; J: TRBJ2-2; V: TRBV20-1; CDR3: CSAVPFRETANTGELFF; DNA: TGCAGTGCCGTACCTTTCAGGGAAACGGCGAACACCGGGGAGCTGTTTTTT
size: .; D: .; length: 12; J: TRBJ2-2; V: TRBV5-1; CDR3: CASELGTGELFF; DNA: TGCGCCAGCGAACTGGGCACCGGGGAGCTGTTTTTT
size: .; D: .; length: 13; J: TRBJ1-1; V: TRBV24-1; CDR3: CATSKGMNTEAFF; DNA: TGTGCCACCAGTAAGGGGATGAACACTGAAGCTTTCTTT
size: .; D: .; length: 15; J: TRBJ2-7; V: TRBV7-2; CDR3: CASSLSQGLFHEQYF; DNA: TGTGCCAGCAGCTTATCGCAGGGTCTGTTCCACGAGCAGTACTTC
size: many; D: TRBD1; length: 13; J: TRBJ1-1; V: TRBV7-6; CDR3: CASSFTGAGRAFF; DNA: TGTGCCAGCAGCTTTACAGGGGCTGGTAGAGCTTTCTTT
size: .; D: .; length: 17; J: TRBJ2-2; V: TRBV4-3; CDR3: CASSQRGRGFFTGELFF; DNA: TGCGCCAGCAGCCAACGGGGCAGGGGATTTTTCACCGGGGAGCTGTTTTTT
size: few; D: .; length: 15; J: TRBJ1-2; V: TRBV25-1; CDR3: CASSGEGPIEDGYTF; DNA: TGTGCCAGCAGTGGGGAAGGGCCTATTGAGGATGGCTACACCTTC
size: few; D: TRBD2; length: 20; J: TRBJ2-1; V: TRBV6-5; CDR3: CASRQSGLAELNSPYNEQFF; DNA: TGTGCCAGCAGGCAATCGGGACTAGCGGAGCTGAATTCCCCCTACAATGAGCAGTTCTTC
size: many; D: TRBD1; length: 17; J: TRBJ2-7; V: TRBV7-8; CDR3: CASSLGDRTILSYEQYF; DNA: TGTGCCAGCAGCTTAGGGGACAGAACAATCCTTTCCTACGAGCAGTACTTC
size: many; D: .; length: 13; J: TRBJ2-3; V: TRBV29-1; CDR3: CSVSGANTDTQYF; DNA: TGCAGCGTTTCAGGGGCCAACACAGATACGCAGTATTTT
size: few; D: .; length: 16; J: TRBJ2-7; V: TRBV13; CDR3: CASSFRDAASSYEQYF; DNA: TGTGCCAGCAGCTTTCGGGACGCCGCGAGCTCCTACGAGCAGTACTTC
size: many; D: .; length: 14; J: TRBJ1-1; V: TRBV7-9; CDR3: CASSFAFMNTEAFF; DNA: TGTGCCAGCAGCTTCGCATTCATGAACACTGAAGCTTTCTTT
size: few; D: .; length: 15; J: TRBJ2-1; V: TRBV7-9; CDR3: CASSPTIDPTNEQFF; DNA: TGTGCCAGCAGCCCGACCATAGACCCTACCAATGAGCAGTTCTTC
size: .; D: TRBD1; length: 9; J: TRBJ2-5; V: TRBV29-1; CDR3: CSAGQDLNF; DNA: TGCAGCGCCGGACAGGACTTGAACTTC
size: .; D: .; length: 12; J: TRBJ2-3; V: TRBV13; CDR3: CASSRKGDTQYF; DNA: TGTGCCAGCAGCCGGAAGGGGGATACGCAGTATTTT
size: few; D: TRBD2; length: 16; J: TRBJ2-3; V: TRBV7-9; CDR3: CASSARLAGSTDTQYF; DNA: TGTGCCAGCAGCGCTAGACTAGCGGGAAGCACAGATACGCAGTATTTT
size: few; D: TRBD1; length: 11; J: TRBJ1-1; V: TRBV25-1; CDR3: CASSAGQEAFF; DNA: TGTGCCAGCAGTGCGGGACAGGAAGCTTTCTTT